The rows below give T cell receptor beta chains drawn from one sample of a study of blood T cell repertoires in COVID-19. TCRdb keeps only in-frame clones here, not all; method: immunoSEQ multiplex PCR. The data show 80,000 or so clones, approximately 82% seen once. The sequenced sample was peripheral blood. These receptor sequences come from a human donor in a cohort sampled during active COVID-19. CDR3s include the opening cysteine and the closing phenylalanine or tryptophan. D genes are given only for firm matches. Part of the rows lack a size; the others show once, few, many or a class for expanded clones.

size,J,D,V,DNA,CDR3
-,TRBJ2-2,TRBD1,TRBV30,TGTGCCTGGACATCGGGACAGGTCTCCACCGGGGAGCTGTTTTTT,CAWTSGQVSTGELFF
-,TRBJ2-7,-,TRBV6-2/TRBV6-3,TGTGCCAGCAGTTACGCCGGCGGCTACGAGCAGTACTTC,CASSYAGGYEQYF
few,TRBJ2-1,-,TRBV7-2,TGTGCCAGCAGCTTAGAGTGGGGCATGTACAATGAGCAGTTCTTC,CASSLEWGMYNEQFF
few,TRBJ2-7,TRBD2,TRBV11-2,TGTGCCAGCAGCCTCTTAGCGGGGGACTACGAGCAGTACTTC,CASSLLAGDYEQYF
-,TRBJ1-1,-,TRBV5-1,TGCGCCAGCAGCTTCAGGGCATTGAACACTGAAGCTTTCTTT,CASSFRALNTEAFF
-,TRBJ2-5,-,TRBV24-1,TGTGCCATAGGGAGTCTAGTGGGAGAGACCCAGTACTTC,CAIGSLVGETQYF
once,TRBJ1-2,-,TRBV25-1,TGTGCCAGCAGTGAAACAGGCGGTGCCTATGGCTACACCTTC,CASSETGGAYGYTF
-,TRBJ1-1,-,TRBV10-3,TGTGCCATCAGTGAACCCCTCGGACAGCCGAACACTGAAGCTTTCTTT,CAISEPLGQPNTEAFF
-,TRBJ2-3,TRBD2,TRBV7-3,TGTGCCAGCAGCTTAACGGGGACTAGCGGGGGCACAGATACGCAGTATTTT,CASSLTGTSGGTDTQYF
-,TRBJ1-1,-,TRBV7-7,TGTGCCAGCAGCCCCGTCCGGCCACAAGGGGCGAACACTGAAGCTTTCTTT,CASSPVRPQGANTEAFF
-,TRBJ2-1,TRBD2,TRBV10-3,TGTGCCATCACGGGACTAGCGGGAGATGGAGAGCAGTTCTTC,CAITGLAGDGEQFF
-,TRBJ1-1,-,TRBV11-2,TGTGCCAGCAGGGTCGGGGGGGCTAACACTGAAGCTTTCTTT,CASRVGGANTEAFF
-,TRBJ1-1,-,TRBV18,TGTGCCAGCTCCTCAGGGGCAGGGGCCAGGGGTGAAGCTTTCTTT,CASSSGAGARGEAFF
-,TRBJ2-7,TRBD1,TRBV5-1,TGCGCCAGCAGCAGGGGGACAGGGGGAACCTACGAGCAGTACTTC,CASSRGTGGTYEQYF
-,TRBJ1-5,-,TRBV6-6,TGTGCCACCCTAGGACAGACCAATCAGCCCCAGCATTTT,CATLGQTNQPQHF
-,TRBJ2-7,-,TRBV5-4,TGTGCCAGCAGCCGGGACTCCTACGAGCAGTACTTC,CASSRDSYEQYF
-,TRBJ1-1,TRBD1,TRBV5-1,TGCGCCAGCAGCTTGGGACAGGGATACACTGAAGCTTTCTTT,CASSLGQGYTEAFF
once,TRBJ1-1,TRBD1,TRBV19,TGTGCCAGTAGTATAGCGACAGGGGACACTGAAGCTTTCTTT,CASSIATGDTEAFF
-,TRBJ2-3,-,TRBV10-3,TGTGCCTCCAGGGTTATCGAAACAGATACGCAGTATTTT,CASRVIETDTQYF
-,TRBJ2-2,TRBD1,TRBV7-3,TGTGCCAGCAGCCCCGGGGTAGGGGGCTATACCGGGGAGCTGTTTTTT,CASSPGVGGYTGELFF
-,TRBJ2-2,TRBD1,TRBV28,TGTGCCAGTTGGGGACAGCTAAACACCGGGGAGCTGTTTTTT,CASWGQLNTGELFF
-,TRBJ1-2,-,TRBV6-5,TGTGCCAGCAGCCCGCTGGGGGGGGACTATGGCTACACCTTC,CASSPLGGDYGYTF
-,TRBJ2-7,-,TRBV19,TGTGCCAGTAGTATTGGCCAGTCCTACGAGCAGTACTTC,CASSIGQSYEQYF
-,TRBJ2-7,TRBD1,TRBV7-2,TGTGCCAGCAGCTGGACAGGGAACTACGAGCAGTACTTC,CASSWTGNYEQYF
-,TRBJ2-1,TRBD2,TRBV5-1,TGCGCCAGCAGCGCCGGGACTAGCGGGGGGGTACAGTTCTTC,CASSAGTSGGVQFF
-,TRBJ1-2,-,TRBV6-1,TGTGCCAGCAGTGAAGCGCACGGGGAGAGTAACTATGGCTACACCTTC,CASSEAHGESNYGYTF
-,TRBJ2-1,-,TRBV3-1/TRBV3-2,TGTGCCAGCAGCCAAGAGGCGGCCGCTTCCTACAATGAGCAGTTCTTC,CASSQEAAASYNEQFF
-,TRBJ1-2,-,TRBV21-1,TGTGCCAGCAGCCTACTCGGGGACAGGGCCCCACCCGATGGCTACACCTTC,CASSLLGDRAPPDGYTF
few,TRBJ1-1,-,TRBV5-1,TGCGCCAGCAGCTTGGTAGATACTGAAGCTTTCTTT,CASSLVDTEAFF
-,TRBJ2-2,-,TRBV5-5,TGTGCCAGCAGCCTTGACAGGACCGGGGAGCTGTTTTTT,CASSLDRTGELFF
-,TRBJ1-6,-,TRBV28,TGTGCCAGCAGTTGGGGCGGGGGTGGCTCACCCCTCCACTTT,CASSWGGGGSPLHF
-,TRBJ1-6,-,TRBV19,TGTGCCAGTAGTATGCTCAGGGGAGATTCACCCCTCCACTTT,CASSMLRGDSPLHF
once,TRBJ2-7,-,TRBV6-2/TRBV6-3,TGTGCCAGCAGTTACCTTAGGGGGAGCGAGCAGTACTTC,CASSYLRGSEQYF
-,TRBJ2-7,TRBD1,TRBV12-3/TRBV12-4,TGTGCCAGCAGTCGGGGACAGGGCTACGAGCAGTACTTC,CASSRGQGYEQYF
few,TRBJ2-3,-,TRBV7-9,TGTGCCAGCAGCTTAGACCCGGGACTTACCCAGCAGTATTTT,CASSLDPGLTQQYF
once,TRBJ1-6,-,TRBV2,TGTGCCAGCCTCCTACAGAATTCACCCCTCCACTTT,CASLLQNSPLHF
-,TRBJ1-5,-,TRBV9,TGTGCCAGCAGCGTAGGTACAGACAATCAGCCCCAGCATTTT,CASSVGTDNQPQHF
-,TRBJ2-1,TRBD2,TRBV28,TGTGCCACCCGGACTAGCGGAAACAATGAGCAGTTCTTC,CATRTSGNNEQFF
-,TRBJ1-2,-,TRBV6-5,TGTGCCAGCACCGGGGGGGGCGAAGACTATGGCTACACCTTC,CASTGGGEDYGYTF
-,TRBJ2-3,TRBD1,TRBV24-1,TGTGCCACCAGACAGGGGACAGCAAATACGCAGTATTTT,CATRQGTANTQYF
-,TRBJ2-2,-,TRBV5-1,TGCGCCAGCAGCCCCGGGACAAAGAACACCGGGGAGCTGTTTTTT,CASSPGTKNTGELFF
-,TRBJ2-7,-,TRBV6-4,TGTGCCAGCAGTGACATGAGGACTAACGAGCAGTACTTC,CASSDMRTNEQYF
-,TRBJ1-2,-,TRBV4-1,TGCGCCAGCAGCCAAGGGTACAGCTTAGAATATGGCTACACCTTC,CASSQGYSLEYGYTF
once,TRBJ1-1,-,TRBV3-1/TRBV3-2,TGTGCCAGCAGCCAAGACCGGGGAGGGCTGGTCACTGAAGCTTTCTTT,CASSQDRGGLVTEAFF
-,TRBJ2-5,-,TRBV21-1,TGTGCCAGCAGCAAAGAGGCGCGGGAGGGCCGAGAGACCCAGTACTTC,CASSKEAREGRETQYF
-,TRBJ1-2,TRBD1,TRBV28,TGTGCCAGCAGTTTACTAACAGGGGTGGACTATGGCTACACCTTC,CASSLLTGVDYGYTF
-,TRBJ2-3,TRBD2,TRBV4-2,TGTGCCAGCAGCCAACCCCCCGGGCGGGGGTCCACAGATACGCAGTATTTT,CASSQPPGRGSTDTQYF
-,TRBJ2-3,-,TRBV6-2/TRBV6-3,TGTGCCAGCACCCCTCGAATGGGAGGAGATACGCAGTATTTT,CASTPRMGGDTQYF
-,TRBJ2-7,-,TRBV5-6,-,CASSFGPGFYEQYF
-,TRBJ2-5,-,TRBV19,TGTGCCAGTAGAGCAGGGGCACAAGAGACCCAGTACTTC,CASRAGAQETQYF
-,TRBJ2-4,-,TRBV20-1,TGCAGTGCTAGTATCCAGGAACGGAAAAACATTCAGTACTTC,CSASIQERKNIQYF
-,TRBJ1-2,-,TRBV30,TGTGCCTGGAGTAGCCCCGGGGGACGAGCTAACTATGGCTACACCTTC,CAWSSPGGRANYGYTF
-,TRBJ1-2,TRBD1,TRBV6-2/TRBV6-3,TGTGCCAGCAGCCCAACAGGGGTCTATGGCTACACCTTC,CASSPTGVYGYTF
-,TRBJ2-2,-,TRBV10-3,TGTGCCGCTTACTCAGGAACCGGGGAGCTGTTTTTT,CAAYSGTGELFF
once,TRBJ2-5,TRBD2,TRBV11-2,TGTGCCAGCAGCTTAAACGGGAGGGAAGAGACCCAGTACTTC,CASSLNGREETQYF
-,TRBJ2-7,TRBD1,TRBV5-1,TGCGCCAGCAGCTCGGCGGTAGGGACAGTCCCCTACGAGCAGTACTTC,CASSSAVGTVPYEQYF
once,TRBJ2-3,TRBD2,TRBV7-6,TGTGCCAGCAGCTTATCTAGCGGGGGGGCAGCAGATACGCAGTATTTT,CASSLSSGGAADTQYF